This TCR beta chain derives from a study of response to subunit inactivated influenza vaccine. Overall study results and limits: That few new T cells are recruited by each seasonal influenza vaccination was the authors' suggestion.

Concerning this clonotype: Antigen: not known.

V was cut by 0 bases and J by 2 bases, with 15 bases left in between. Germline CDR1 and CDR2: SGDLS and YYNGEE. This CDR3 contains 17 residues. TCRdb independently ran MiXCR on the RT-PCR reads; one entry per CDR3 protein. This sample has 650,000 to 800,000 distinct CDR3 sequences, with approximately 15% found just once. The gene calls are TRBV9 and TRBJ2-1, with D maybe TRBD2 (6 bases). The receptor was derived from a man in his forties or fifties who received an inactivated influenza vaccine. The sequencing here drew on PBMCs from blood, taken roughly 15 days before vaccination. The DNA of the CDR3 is TGTGCCAGCAGCGTAGAGTTGATCGGGGGACCCTACAATGAGCAGTTCTTC. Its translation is CASSVELIGGPYNEQFF.